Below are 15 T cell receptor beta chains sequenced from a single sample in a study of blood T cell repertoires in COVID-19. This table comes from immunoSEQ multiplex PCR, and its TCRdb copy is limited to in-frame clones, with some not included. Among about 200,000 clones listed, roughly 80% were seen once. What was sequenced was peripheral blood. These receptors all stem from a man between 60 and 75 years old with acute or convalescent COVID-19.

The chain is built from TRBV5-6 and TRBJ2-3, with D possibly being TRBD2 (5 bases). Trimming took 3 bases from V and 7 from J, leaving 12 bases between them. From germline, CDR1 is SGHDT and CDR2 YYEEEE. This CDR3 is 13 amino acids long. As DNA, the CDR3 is TGTGCCAGCAGCTCCCCGGGGTGGAATACGCAGTATTTT. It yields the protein CASSSPGWNTQYF.

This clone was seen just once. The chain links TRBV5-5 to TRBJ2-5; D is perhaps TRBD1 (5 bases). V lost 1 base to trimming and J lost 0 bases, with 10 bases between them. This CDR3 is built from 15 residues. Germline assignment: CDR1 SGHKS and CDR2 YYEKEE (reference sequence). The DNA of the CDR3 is TGTGCCAGCAGCTTGCCCAGGGCGAACCAAGAGACCCAGTACTTC. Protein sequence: CASSLPRANQETQYF.

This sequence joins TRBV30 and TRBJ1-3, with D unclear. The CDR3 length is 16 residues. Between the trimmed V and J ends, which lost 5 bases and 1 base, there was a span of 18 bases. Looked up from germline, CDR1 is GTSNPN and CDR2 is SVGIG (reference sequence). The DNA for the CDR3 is TGTGCCTGGTCCTCGGACCCCGAGGGATCTGGAAACACCATATATTTT. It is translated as CAWSSDPEGSGNTIYF.

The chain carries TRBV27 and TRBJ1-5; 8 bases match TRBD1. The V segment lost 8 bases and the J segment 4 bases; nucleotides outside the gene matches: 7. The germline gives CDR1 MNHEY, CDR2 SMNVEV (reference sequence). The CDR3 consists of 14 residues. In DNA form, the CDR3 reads TGTGCCAGCGCTGACAGGGGACCAAATCAGCCCCAGCATTTT. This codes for CASADRGPNQPQHF.

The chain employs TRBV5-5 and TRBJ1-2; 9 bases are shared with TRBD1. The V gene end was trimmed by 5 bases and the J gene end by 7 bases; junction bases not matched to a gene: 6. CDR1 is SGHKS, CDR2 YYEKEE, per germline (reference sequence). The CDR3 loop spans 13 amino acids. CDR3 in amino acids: CASSTGGETGYTF. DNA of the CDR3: TGTGCCAGCAGTACAGGGGGCGAGACTGGCTACACCTTC.

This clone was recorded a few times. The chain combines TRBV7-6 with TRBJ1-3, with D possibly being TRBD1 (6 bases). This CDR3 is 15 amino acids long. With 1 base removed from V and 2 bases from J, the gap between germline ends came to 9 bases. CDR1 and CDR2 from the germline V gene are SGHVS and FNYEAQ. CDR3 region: CASSLDGGTGNTIYF. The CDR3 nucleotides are TGTGCCAGCAGCTTAGATGGGGGCACTGGAAACACCATATATTTT.

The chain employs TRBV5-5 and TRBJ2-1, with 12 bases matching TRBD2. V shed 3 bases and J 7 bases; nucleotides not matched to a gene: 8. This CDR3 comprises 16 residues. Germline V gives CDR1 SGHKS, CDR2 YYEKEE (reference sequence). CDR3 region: CASSSRRLAGVNEQFF. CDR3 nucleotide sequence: TGTGCCAGCAGCTCCCGAAGACTAGCGGGGGTGAATGAGCAGTTCTTC.

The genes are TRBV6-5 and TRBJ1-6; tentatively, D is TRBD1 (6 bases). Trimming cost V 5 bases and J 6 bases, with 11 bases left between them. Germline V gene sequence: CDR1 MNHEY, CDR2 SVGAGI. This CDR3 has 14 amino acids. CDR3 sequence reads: CASSTQGANSPLHF. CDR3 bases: TGTGCCAGCAGTACACAGGGAGCTAATTCACCCCTCCACTTT.

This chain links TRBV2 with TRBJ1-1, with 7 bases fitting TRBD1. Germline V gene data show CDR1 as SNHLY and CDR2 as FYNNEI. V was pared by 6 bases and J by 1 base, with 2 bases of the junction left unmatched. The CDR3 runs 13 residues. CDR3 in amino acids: CASRTGPNTEAFF. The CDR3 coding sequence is TGTGCCAGCAGGACAGGGCCGAACACTGAAGCTTTCTTT.

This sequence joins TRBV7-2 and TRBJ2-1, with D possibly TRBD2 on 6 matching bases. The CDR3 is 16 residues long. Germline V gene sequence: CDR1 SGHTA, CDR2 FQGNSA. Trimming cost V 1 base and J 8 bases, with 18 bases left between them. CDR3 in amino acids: CASSLGRLAMGDEQFF. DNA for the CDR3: TGTGCCAGCAGCTTAGGTAGGCTAGCGATGGGCGATGAGCAGTTCTTC.

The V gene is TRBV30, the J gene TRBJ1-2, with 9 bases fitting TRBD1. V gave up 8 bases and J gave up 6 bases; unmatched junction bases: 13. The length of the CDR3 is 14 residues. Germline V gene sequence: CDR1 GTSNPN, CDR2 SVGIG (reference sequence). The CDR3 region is CAQKGQGSSNGYTF. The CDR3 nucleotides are TGTGCCCAAAAGGGACAGGGTTCTTCCAATGGCTACACCTTC.

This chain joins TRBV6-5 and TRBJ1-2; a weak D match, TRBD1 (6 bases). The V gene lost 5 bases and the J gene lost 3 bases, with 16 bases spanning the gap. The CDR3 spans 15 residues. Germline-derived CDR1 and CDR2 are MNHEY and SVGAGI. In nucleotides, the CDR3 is TGTGCCAGCAGTCTGGGGGCCCACACAGACTATGGCTACACCTTC. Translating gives CASSLGAHTDYGYTF.

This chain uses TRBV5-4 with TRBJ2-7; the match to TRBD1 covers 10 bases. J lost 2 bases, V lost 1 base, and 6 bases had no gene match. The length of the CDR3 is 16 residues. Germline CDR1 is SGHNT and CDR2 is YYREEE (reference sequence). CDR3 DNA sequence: TGTGCCAGCAGCTTGCTCCGGGACAGGGGACCCTACGAGCAGTACTTC. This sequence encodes CASSLLRDRGPYEQYF. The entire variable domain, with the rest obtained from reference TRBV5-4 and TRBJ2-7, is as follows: ETGVTQSPTHLIKTRGQQVTLRCSSQSGHNTVSWYQQALGQGPQFIFQYYREEENGRGNFPPRFSGLQFPNYSSELNVNALELDDSALYLCASSLLRDRGPYEQYFGPGTRLTVT.

This chain's CDR3 is CASSFGTSSDTQYF. CDR3 nucleotides: TGTGCCAGTAGTTTCGGGACTAGTTCAGATACGCAGTATTTT. The chain recombines TRBV19 with TRBJ2-3, with 8 nucleotides matching TRBD2. The CDR3 is 14 residues long. V trimming: 5 bases; J trimming: 4 bases; junction bases outside the gene matches: 5. Germline CDR1 reads LNHDA; CDR2 reads SQIVND (reference sequence).

This chain's CDR3 is CASSRGLSGKDGYTF. The CDR3 DNA follows: TGTGCCAGCAGCCGAGGCCTAAGCGGGAAGGATGGCTACACCTTC. This chain connects TRBV7-8 to TRBJ1-2; the D is unclear. Germline V gene lookup returns CDR1 SGHVS and CDR2 FQNEAQ. The CDR3 covers 15 residues. V dropped 5 bases and J dropped 6 bases, with 19 bases sitting between them.